This TCR beta chain was captured by sequencing in a study of blood T cell repertoires in COVID-19 (dated by TCRdb to 2019 to 2021). Study-level background: Samples covering the acute and convalescent phases of COVID-19 were provided by collaborators in the United States, Italy and Spain. The prospective study material was composed of cDNA or gDNA derived from T cells, B-cell-depleted T cells, or PBMCs. The dataset comprised deeply sampled blood TCRbeta repertoires from subjects exposed to, actively infected with, or recovered from COVID-19. The repertoires were made available in a free public database intended to serve as a resource for research on the immune response to SARS-CoV-2. The samples were drawn from two sources: the first 160 participants of the ongoing ImmuneRACE study, and 1,254 subjects contributed by 6 global collaborators. The sample metadata nearly always contained a de-identified subject ID, COVID-19 status, age in years and sex. Where available, HLA class I and class II types were obtained from metadata supplied by the sample provider rather than from assay-based typing.

Overall study outcomes, separate from this receptor: The quantity of clinical and demographic metadata differed by source and by participant and was supplied without curation.

Enrolling through a virtual design, the prospective study's participants ranged in age from roughly 18 to 89 years and lived across about two dozen United States geographic areas. Cohort assignment in the prospective study relied on participant-reported clinical history from a screening survey and a study questionnaire. For ImmuneRACE Cohort 3, a participant was defined as recovered based on two consecutive negative NP/OP PCR tests, clearance by a healthcare professional, or resolution of symptoms. In the prospective study, mobile phlebotomists collected whole blood, serum and a nasopharyngeal or oropharyngeal swab from each participant. Prospective study participants could optionally give additional blood draws and questionnaires over an approximately 2-month period. Prospective study blood samples were shipped either frozen or at room temperature before DNA extraction. A note on this clone: Its recognized antigen is unknown. No base quality values were provided; no much bigger clone lies one nucleotide off.

TCRbeta CDR3 regions were amplified from genomic DNA by means of the immunoSEQ Assay, a bias-controlled multiplex PCR. In the authors' own workflow: Within the assay, amplification of reference gene primers was used to estimate how many nucleated cells each sample contained. To quantify the absolute abundance of each unique TCRbeta CDR3 rearrangement, sequence reads were collapsed and filtered. For each sample, productive Simpson clonality was calculated as the square root of Simpson's diversity index across productive rearrangements. TCRdb's version of the immuneACCESS table is confined to in-frame rearrangements and falls short of the full clone set. An unresolved V gene accounts for under half of the shortfall where checked; the remainder is of unknown origin. V and J calls and clone size are as listed in that table; D and trimming were resolved from the DNA. In all, the sample holds more than 450,000 clones, and roughly 87% of those were seen once. In total, the top ten clones hold under 0.85% of the sample.

V loses 4 bases at its end and J loses 6 bases; junction bases beyond the gene matches: 13. Sequences MNHEY (CDR1) and SVGAGI (CDR2) are obtained from the germline V gene. There are 16 amino acids in the CDR3, from cysteine to phenylalanine inclusive. Of the read, only the CDR3 DNA is kept; its 48 bases are in frame from base 1. Sequences were obtained from PBMCs or T cells enriched from blood (not recorded which). This clonotype was sampled from a woman aged 18-29 years who had recovered from COVID-19. The rearrangement joined TRBV6-5 to TRBJ1-2, with TRBD1 identical over 8 junction bases. For the CDR3, the sequence is CASSSSRDRRDNGYTF. The nucleotide sequence is given as TGTGCCAGCAGTTCGTCCCGGGACAGGCGAGATAATGGCTACACCTTC.